Described below is a single TCR beta chain sequence and its context. The antigen is undetermined. V gave up 0 bases and J gave up 0 bases, with 8 bases separating them. Looked up from germline, CDR1 is MNHEY and CDR2 is SVGAGI. The CDR3 loop spans 15 amino acids. The data are from a study of brain metastases from non-small cell lung cancer. Whole-study results and caveats: In roughly 64% of brain metastases, T-cell clones were expanded compared with matched primary tumors.

Assay used: immunoSEQ multiplex PCR; TCRdb lists only in-frame clones, some missing. The table has 2,800 or so clones, roughly four fifths seen once. The clonotype comes from a donor aged 40 or over with non-small cell lung cancer. The chain has TRBV6-5 and TRBJ1-1; D not certain. The sequenced material came from primary lung tumor tissue. The CDR3 DNA reads TGTGCCAGCAGTTACTCCGGGGTGATGAACACTGAAGCTTTCTTT. This translates into CASSYSGVMNTEAFF.